Listed below are T cell receptor beta chains from one sample, sequenced in a study of response to subunit inactivated influenza vaccine. Each CDR3 protein gets one entry after TCRdb re-called the RT-PCR reads with MiXCR. The table includes around 750,000 distinct CDR3 sequences, 21% detected once. Sequencing used PBMCs from blood, obtained more than 4 days after vaccination. The receptors originated from a man between 50 and 59 years old who received an inactivated influenza vaccine. CDR3s leave out the opening cysteine and the closing phenylalanine or tryptophan. Expanded clones are given a class, and other clones once, few, many or no size at all.

>TRBV7-2|NA|13
ASSLEWSGTSPLH
>TRBV10-3|few|14
AISESGVAGQREQY
>TRBV20-1|NA|10
SAPPQTGGAF
>TRBV20-1|NA|13
SANLAGGRLYEQY
>TRBV12-3/TRBV12-4|NA|9
ASRSETEQF
>TRBV5-1|NA|11
ASSRDTAPEAF
>TRBV7-2|NA|12
ASSSPRAIYEQY
>TRBV5-1|NA|12
ASDQGSGANVLT
>TRBV6-1|NA|11
ASTQGGINEQF
>TRBV4-3|few|13
ASSQQYGGAYEQY
>TRBV6-2/TRBV6-3|NA|13
ASSSIGDRKETQY
>TRBV4-1|NA|12
ASSQDQGGETQY
>TRBV15|NA|13
ATSRDTPLADTQY
>TRBV20-1|NA|9
SARMGNGYT
>TRBV10-3|few|12
AISDLRGYNEQF
>TRBV7-2|few|12
ASSYKQGNYGYT
>TRBV20-1|NA|11
SARGTFPYEQY
>TRBV20-1|NA|13
SAEGVDSYNSPLH
>TRBV11-2|NA|14
ASSPLASSGFSEQY
>TRBV28|NA|12
ASSLYSQVTEAF
>TRBV5-1|few|14
ASSLEGGHNTGELF
>TRBV27|many|11
ASSLRGFYEQY
>TRBV20-1|few|13
SATPGSGSNQPQH
>TRBV5-1|few|13
ASSLALGSSNEQF
>TRBV9|few|12
ASSVDHSSSEQY
>TRBV4-3|few|12
ASSRSTVNSPLH
>TRBV6-2/TRBV6-3|NA|14
ASSYGLAGSFGELF
>TRBV12-3/TRBV12-4|few|11
ASSFRISYGYT
>TRBV14|few|12
ASSTSGPNNEQF
>TRBV5-1|NA|10
ASSLAGFEAF
>TRBV24-1|few|12
ATSASDPRYGYT
>TRBV6-5|NA|13
ASSLSTGGTGEPF
>TRBV7-6|few|14
ASSPSGHGSYNEQF
>TRBV12-3/TRBV12-4|few|11
ASLWTGSNEQF
>TRBV9|few|16
ASSVGGGSNRPNYGYT
>TRBV6-5|few|13
ASSYFPGRANEQY
>TRBV3-1|few|11
ASSPYQQETQY
>TRBV12-3/TRBV12-4|many|12
ASSLFTNTGELF
>TRBV10-2|few|13
ASSESRTGPYGYT
>TRBV30|few|9
AWSRAGELF
>TRBV7-9|NA|12
ASSIGGYQETQY
>TRBV5-5|NA|14
ASSLVVASGSYEQY
>TRBV7-2|few|11
ASTRGGSYEQY
>TRBV20-1|NA|11
SAGQGVSYEQY
>TRBV7-2|NA|14
ASSPMFQREFYEQY
>TRBV28|NA|14
ASSPIAGGWTGELF
>TRBV12-3/TRBV12-4|few|11
ASTQSRTGELF
>TRBV20-1|NA|11
SARRGRDETQY
>TRBV20-1|NA|12
SARWSGDNSPLH
>TRBV7-6|NA|14
ASSGLLAGDYYEQY
>TRBV30|many|11
AWSVDVHNEQF
>TRBV6-6|NA|11
ASSYDRHNEQF